These 13 T cell receptor beta chains were all obtained from the same sample, sequenced in a study of blood T cell repertoires in COVID-19. Produced via immunoSEQ multiplex PCR; TCRdb's table is partial and in-frame only. In the table there are under 200,000 clones, approximately 80% of which are singletons. The sequenced sample consisted of PBMCs or T cells enriched from blood (not recorded which). Receptor source: a woman aged 45-59 years who had recovered from COVID-19.

The chain recombines TRBV18 with TRBJ1-5; D is perhaps TRBD1 (6 bases). This CDR3 is built from 17 residues. CDR1 is KGHSH, CDR2 LQKENI, per germline. V shed 3 bases and J shed 6 bases, with 21 bases lying between them. The CDR3 bases are TGTGCCAGCTCACCCGTTCTACTTACAGGGAACGGTCAGCCCCAGCATTTT. Protein product: CASSPVLLTGNGQPQHF.

The genes are TRBV28 and TRBJ2-2; 7 bases match TRBD2. Germline V CDR1 and CDR2: MDHEN, SYDVKM. V lost 10 bases, J lost 4 bases, and 12 bases stayed unmatched. This CDR3 has 15 amino acids. Written as DNA, the CDR3 is TGTGCCACCAACGGGGCGGGAGTACTCACCGGGGAGCTGTTTTTT. Translated: CATNGAGVLTGELFF.

V gene TRBV5-4 combines with J gene TRBJ2-7; 8 bases match TRBD1. The CDR3 contains 15 residues. Germline trimming cut 0 bases from V and 3 bases from J; bases unmatched to any gene: 5. Per germline, CDR1 SGHNT and CDR2 YYREEE (reference sequence). CDR3 loop: CASSLAGQGRYEQYF. Here the CDR3 DNA reads TGTGCCAGCAGCTTGGCCGGACAGGGTCGCTACGAGCAGTACTTC.

V and J are TRBV4-3 and TRBJ1-2; TRBD1 matches 8 bases. This CDR3 is built from 15 residues. Germline-derived CDR1 and CDR2 are LGHNA and YSLEER. Unmatched junction bases numbered 12, after V lost 4 bases and J lost 8 bases. In DNA form, the CDR3 reads TGCGCCAGCAGCCCTGAGGACAGGGTTCGGTCCGGCTACACCTTC. This encodes CASSPEDRVRSGYTF.

This chain connects TRBV19 to TRBJ1-5; tentative D call: TRBD1 (6 bases). In germline, CDR1 is LNHDA, CDR2 SQIVND (reference sequence). V lost 5 bases, J lost 0 bases, and 14 bases lay in between. The CDR3 runs to 16 residues. The CDR3 nucleotides are TGTGCCAGTAGTCGGCGGGGGGCGGATAGCAATCAGCCCCAGCATTTT. Amino acids: CASSRRGADSNQPQHF.

The V gene is TRBV7-2, the J gene TRBJ2-7; 8 nucleotides match TRBD2. Per the germline V gene, CDR1 is SGHTA and CDR2 is FQGNSA. After removal of 3 bases from V and 4 bases from J, the junction contained 5 bases not matched to a gene. The CDR3 extends over 14 amino acids. CDR3 region: CASSFTGGRYEQYF. CDR3 nucleotide sequence: TGTGCCAGCAGCTTCACGGGGGGGCGGTACGAGCAGTACTTC.

The rearrangement links TRBV6-5 to TRBJ1-3; a weak D match, TRBD1 (6 bases). The CDR3 length is 16 residues. The germline V gene has CDR1 MNHEY and CDR2 SVGAGI. V was cut by 2 bases and J by 4 bases, with 15 bases left in between. The CDR3 DNA reads as TGTGCCAGCAGTTACAGGGGGATAAATCCCGGAAACACCATATATTTT. Translating gives CASSYRGINPGNTIYF.

This sequence joins TRBV7-9 and TRBJ2-2, with 9 positions matching TRBD1. The J segment lost 1 base and the V segment lost 4 bases, leaving 4 bases of the junction unmatched. The CDR3 loop spans 16 amino acids. Germline V gene lookup returns CDR1 SEHNR and CDR2 FQNEAQ (reference sequence). CDR3 DNA sequence: TGTGCCAGCAGCTCAACGGGACAGGGGAACACCGGGGAGCTGTTTTTT. Amino acid sequence: CASSSTGQGNTGELFF.

The chain recombines TRBV5-4 with TRBJ2-1; TRBD2 might be the D (6 bases). The CDR3 extends over 16 amino acids. The germline V gene has CDR1 SGHNT and CDR2 YYREEE (reference sequence). The V and J ends lost 0 bases and 0 bases respectively, with 10 bases between them. CDR3 residues: CASSLAGESSYNEQFF. The CDR3 DNA follows: TGTGCCAGCAGCTTGGCGGGGGAGAGCTCCTACAATGAGCAGTTCTTC.

The V call is TRBV7-2, the J call TRBJ1-2, with 8 positions matching TRBD1. The germline gives CDR1 SGHTA, CDR2 FQGNSA. The CDR3 covers 14 residues. V was clipped by 3 bases and J by 4 bases; unmatched bases: 4. The CDR3 spells CASSLDREFYGYTF. CDR3 sequence (DNA): TGTGCCAGCAGCTTGGACAGGGAATTCTATGGCTACACCTTC.

This clone was seen only a few times. The chain combines TRBV6-2 or TRBV6-3 with TRBJ2-1, with 7 bases lining up with TRBD1. Germline V gives CDR1 MNHEY, CDR2 SVGEGT. V shed 4 bases, J shed 7 bases, and the junction held 10 bases outside the gene matches. The CDR3 is 15 amino acids. The CDR3 DNA follows: TGTGCCAGCAGTTCGTTTAGGGGGCTTTTGAATGAGCAGTTCTTC. It yields the protein CASSSFRGLLNEQFF.

The table lists this clone with a few counts. The genes are TRBV7-2 and TRBJ1-2, with D possibly matching TRBD1 (5 bases). The V end lost 4 bases, the J end lost 3 bases, and 12 bases lay between the germline ends. The CDR3 sequence is 14 residues long. Germline-derived CDR1 and CDR2 are SGHTA and FQGNSA. CDR3 protein: CASSSSRGDYGYTF. The DNA for the CDR3 is TGTGCCAGCAGCTCCTCTCGGGGGGACTATGGCTACACCTTC.

The rearrangement uses TRBV9 and TRBJ2-1, with 7 nucleotides matching TRBD2. The J segment lost 2 bases and the V segment lost 0 bases, leaving 5 bases of the junction unmatched. The germline V gene has CDR1 SGDLS and CDR2 YYNGEE. This CDR3 comprises 16 residues. The CDR3 DNA reads TGTGCCAGCAGCGTAGCAGGGCTAGCGGCCTACAATGAGCAGTTCTTC. Translation gives CASSVAGLAAYNEQFF.